Below, 19 T cell receptor beta chains from the same sample are listed, as sequenced in a study of CD8 T cells in ankylosing spondylitis. TCRdb reprocessed the 5' RACE reads with MiXCR, giving one entry per CDR3 protein. Of about 140,000 distinct CDR3 sequences in the sample, around 7.9% are singletons; the top ten hold around 12%. The specimen sequenced was blood, either unsorted or a sorted T cell fraction (not recorded which). The origin of the receptors is a female donor with ankylosing spondylitis or in good health (not recorded which).

The chain is built from TRBV5-1 and TRBJ2-5; 8 bases are a match to TRBD1. The junction had 10 bases not matched to a gene; V was cut back by 2 bases and J by 4 bases. From germline, CDR1 is SGHRS and CDR2 YFSETQ. This CDR3 spans 16 amino acids. CDR3 loop: CASSLTDRGMAETQYF. In nucleotides, the CDR3 is TGCGCCAGCAGCTTAACCGACAGGGGAATGGCAGAGACCCAGTACTTC. Drawing the rest from reference TRBV5-1 and TRBJ2-5, the complete variable domain is KAGVTQTPRYLIKTRGQQVTLSCSPISGHRSVSWYQQTPGQGLQFLFEYFSETQRNKGNFPGRFSGRQFSNSRSEMNVSTLELGDSALYLCASSLTDRGMAETQYFGPGTRLLVL.

This clonotype was recorded many times. J is TRBJ2-7 and V is TRBV12-3 or TRBV12-4; possible D gene TRBD1, 6 bases. The germline V and J ends were trimmed by 3 bases and 3 bases, with 12 bases remaining between them. The CDR3 loop spans 14 amino acids. CDR3 coding DNA: TGTGCCAGCAGTTTTACAGGGATGATCTACGAGCAGTACTTC. Protein product: CASSFTGMIYEQYF.

This clonotype was picked up many times. The rearrangement joins TRBV27 to TRBJ2-5; D is unresolved. V lost 8 bases and J 5 bases, leaving 12 bases between the germline ends. Per the germline V gene, CDR1 is MNHEY and CDR2 is SMNVEV (reference sequence). This CDR3 is built from 12 residues. CDR3 protein: CASGFTWETQYF. DNA for the CDR3: TGTGCCAGCGGATTTACCTGGGAGACCCAGTACTTC.

This clonotype occurred many times. The V and J genes are TRBV7-2 and TRBJ2-1; 7 nucleotides agree with TRBD1. CDR3 length: 13 residues. CDR1 and CDR2 from the germline V gene are SGHTA and FQGNSA. V lost 3 bases to trimming and J lost 7 bases; unmatched junction nucleotides: 3. The CDR3 sequence: CASSFNRGNEQFF. In DNA form, the CDR3 reads TGTGCCAGCAGCTTCAACAGGGGAAATGAGCAGTTCTTC.

This clonotype has at least ten counts. V usage is TRBV5-1 and J usage is TRBJ1-1; possible D gene TRBD1, 6 bases. This CDR3 is built from 14 residues. Deletions cut 3 bases from V and 8 bases from J, with 17 bases between. Germline V gene lookup returns CDR1 SGHRS and CDR2 YFSETQ. CDR3 protein: CASSWNPGESEAFF. The CDR3 bases are TGCGCCAGCAGCTGGAATCCAGGGGAGTCCGAAGCTTTCTTT.

This clonotype has at least ten counts. The chain recombines TRBV20-1 with TRBJ2-1, with D unresolved. Germline loops: CDR1 DFQATT, CDR2 SNEGSKA (reference sequence). This CDR3 region has 13 residues. Trimming removed 2 bases at V and 1 base at J, with 6 bases between. Here the CDR3 reads CSARSGSYNEQFF. The CDR3 DNA sequence: TGCAGTGCTAGAAGTGGGTCCTACAATGAGCAGTTCTTC.

This clonotype was observed at least ten times. This sequence joins TRBV4-1 and TRBJ1-5, with a tentative D call TRBD1 (6 bases). The V gene's germline CDR1 is MGHRA and CDR2 YSYEKL. The CDR3 covers 15 residues. Trimming shortened V by 1 base and J by 5 bases, and 12 bases separated the two germline ends. CDR3 DNA sequence: TGCGCCAGCAGCCAAGGGGGGGGCGTTCATCAGCCCCAGCATTTT. Its translation is CASSQGGGVHQPQHF.

This clonotype was counted many times. V gene TRBV20-1 combines with J gene TRBJ2-1, with 8 positions matching TRBD2. Germline CDR1 and CDR2: DFQATT and SNEGSKA (reference sequence). This CDR3 is built from 12 residues. V was pared by 0 bases and J by 15 bases, with 7 bases of the junction left unmatched. CDR3 sequence: CSARDFAGGLFF. The CDR3 DNA reads as TGCAGTGCTAGAGATTTCGCGGGGGGCCTGTTCTTC.

J is TRBJ2-1 and V is TRBV7-2; 15 positions agree with TRBD2. This CDR3 region has 16 residues. Trimming took 5 bases from V and 12 from J; bases not matched to a gene: 11. Per the germline V gene, CDR1 is SGHTA and CDR2 is FQGNSA. In DNA, the CDR3 is TGTGCCAGCAGCAAAGAAGGACTAGCGGGGGGGTTGGGGCAGTTCTTC. Residues: CASSKEGLAGGLGQFF.

This clonotype was counted at least ten times. This chain uses TRBV15 with TRBJ2-5, with D maybe TRBD2 (5 bases). V was cut by 8 bases and J by 7 bases, with 20 bases left in between. The CDR3 contains 14 residues. Per the germline V gene, CDR1 is LNHNV and CDR2 is YYDKDF (reference sequence). CDR3 DNA sequence: TGTGCCACCTCCGGGCGACTACTGTTTTGGACCCAGTACTTC. As protein: CATSGRLLFWTQYF.

Worth noting for this clonotype: With a much larger clone just one base away, this may be a read error. The V gene is TRBV7-9, the J gene TRBJ1-3; D unresolved. CDR1 and CDR2 (germline): SEHNR, FQNEAQ (reference sequence). The CDR3 is 16 amino acids. V dropped 7 bases and J dropped 0 bases, with 16 bases sitting between them. The CDR3 sequence is CASIARAGSSGNTIYF. CDR3 bases: TGTGCCAGCATCGCCAGAGCAGGCTCCTCTGGAAACACCATATATTTT.

Many counts were recorded for this clonotype. This chain uses TRBV6-2 or TRBV6-3 with TRBJ2-5; TRBD1 is a possible D gene (5 bases). CDR1 is MNHEY, CDR2 SVGEGT, per germline. Trimming left V 6 bases short and J 2 bases short, with 13 bases between. The CDR3 extends over 14 amino acids. The CDR3 region is CASSPTGLQETQYF. In nucleotides, the CDR3 is TGTGCCAGCAGCCCAACAGGATTACAAGAGACCCAGTACTTC.

There are many counts of this clonotype. This chain connects TRBV12-3 or TRBV12-4 to TRBJ1-5, with TRBD1 as a possible D gene (6 bases). The germline V and J ends were trimmed by 5 bases and 9 bases, with 17 bases remaining between them. The CDR3 is made up of 14 amino acids. The CDR3 spells CASSQQGPRTPQHF. The CDR3 DNA is TGTGCCAGCAGTCAACAGGGACCTCGGACGCCCCAGCATTTT.

This clonotype was detected ten times or more. The chain recombines TRBV20-1 with TRBJ1-2; 11 bases match TRBD1. The V gene's germline CDR1 is DFQATT and CDR2 SNEGSKA (reference sequence). The CDR3 has 13 amino acids. J was trimmed by 7 bases and V by 6 bases; bases with no gene match: 7. The DNA for the CDR3 is TGCAGTGCCAGGGGACAGGGGGAAAGTGGCTACACCTTC. Encoded protein: CSARGQGESGYTF.

At least ten counts were recorded for this clonotype. The V and J genes are TRBV5-6 and TRBJ2-7; D might be TRBD1 (6 bases). The V gene lost 4 bases and the J gene lost 5 bases, with 13 bases spanning the gap. Germline CDR1 SGHDT, CDR2 YYEEEE. CDR3 size: 13 residues. The DNA of the CDR3 is TGTGCCAGCAGCCCGGCAGGGGTCCACGAGCAGTACTTC. Translated: CASSPAGVHEQYF.

There are many counts of this clonotype. J is TRBJ1-1 and V is TRBV20-1, with a weak D call TRBD1 (5 bases). The ends were cut back, 4 bases at V and 1 base at J, with 10 bases in the middle. The CDR3 runs to 13 residues. In germline, CDR1 is DFQATT, CDR2 SNEGSKA (reference sequence). The CDR3 sequence: CSAMGRANTEAFF. CDR3 DNA: TGCAGTGCTATGGGCAGGGCGAACACTGAAGCTTTCTTT.

There are many counts of this clonotype. The chain joins TRBV12-3 or TRBV12-4 to TRBJ1-3, with no clear D. V lost 6 bases, J lost 0 bases, and 9 bases lay in between. The CDR3 extends over 14 amino acids. CDR3 loop: CASRPVHSGNTIYF. CDR3 sequence (DNA): TGTGCCAGCAGACCGGTCCACTCTGGAAACACCATATATTTT.

This clonotype was counted many times. The J gene is TRBJ1-2, the V gene TRBV20-1; D ambiguous. The length of the CDR3 is 12 residues. Trimming pared 4 bases from V and 0 bases from J, leaving 6 bases between. The germline CDR1 and CDR2 sequences are DFQATT and SNEGSKA (reference sequence). The CDR3 DNA is TGCAGTGCTACCCACGCTAACTATGGCTACACCTTC. Its translation is CSATHANYGYTF.

At least ten counts were recorded for this clonotype. V and J are TRBV6-2 or TRBV6-3 and TRBJ2-7; D call uncertain. The CDR3 is 14 residues long. The V gene lost 6 bases and the J gene lost 4 bases, with 16 bases spanning the gap. Germline CDR1 and CDR2: MNHEY and SVGEGT. The CDR3: CASSNHGVVYEQYF. The CDR3 DNA reads as TGTGCCAGCAGCAACCACGGAGTGGTTTACGAGCAGTACTTC.